A single sample is the source of the 29 T cell receptor beta chains below, sequenced in a study of T cells in Graves' hyperthyroidism and ophthalmopathy. Amplified TCR beta CDR3 regions derived from RNA transcripts. HTBI primers drove first-round RT-PCR of the TCR CDR3. TCRdb ran MiXCR on the multiplex PCR reads and lists one entry per CDR3 protein. The sample lists around 450,000 distinct CDR3 sequences, roughly an eighth occurring once. Sequenced input: blood. Receptor source: a woman under 30 with Graves' hyperthyroidism.

At least ten counts were recorded for this clonotype. The gene calls are TRBV29-1 and TRBJ2-3, with 11 bases identical to TRBD2. V was clipped by 4 bases and J by 1 base; unmatched bases: 1. This CDR3 is 14 amino acids long. Germline V gives CDR1 SQVTM, CDR2 ANQGSEA. This CDR3 is CSVVSGGGTDTQYF. CDR3 DNA: TGCAGCGTTGTTAGCGGGGGGGGCACAGATACGCAGTATTTT.

This clonotype was detected ten times or more. The chain recombines TRBV7-2 with TRBJ1-2; D is perhaps TRBD1 (5 bases). V shed 1 base and J shed 4 bases, with 7 bases lying between them. Germline V gene data show CDR1 as SGHTA and CDR2 as FQGNSA. The CDR3 has 13 amino acids. CDR3 sequence reads: CASSLDRSYGYTF. CDR3 in DNA: TGTGCCAGCAGCTTAGACAGGTCCTATGGCTACACCTTC.

The chain uses TRBV7-8 and TRBJ2-7, with D possibly matching TRBD1 (6 bases). Deletions cut 4 bases from V and 0 bases from J, with 19 bases between. The CDR3 runs 17 residues. CDR1 is SGHVS and CDR2 is FQNEAQ in the germline V gene. The CDR3 DNA reads TGTGCCAGCAGCTCAAACTTTAGACAGGCTGGCTCCTACGAGCAGTACTTC. Translated, it gives CASSSNFRQAGSYEQYF.

This sequence joins TRBV4-1 and TRBJ1-5, with no clear D. This CDR3 contains 14 residues. Germline V gene data show CDR1 as MGHRA and CDR2 as YSYEKL. V gave up 1 base and J gave up 2 bases, with 6 bases separating them. The CDR3 reads CASSQVGRNQPQHF. DNA of the CDR3: TGCGCCAGCAGCCAAGTGGGCCGCAATCAGCCCCAGCATTTT.

The chain combines TRBV4-3 with TRBJ2-7; TRBD2 agrees at 12 bases. The CDR3 is 16 amino acids. CDR1 is LGHNA, CDR2 YSLEER, per germline. J lost 5 bases, V lost 0 bases, and 5 bases had no gene match. The CDR3 region has the DNA TGCGCCAGCAGCCAAGAACTAGCGGGAGGACCCCACGAGCAGTACTTC. Translation gives CASSQELAGGPHEQYF.

This clonotype was seen ten or more times. This rearrangement joins TRBV12-3 or TRBV12-4 to TRBJ2-5, with TRBD2 matching 10 bases. With V trimmed by 4 bases and J by 2 bases, 16 bases remained unmatched. The CDR3 is 19 amino acids. CDR3 coding DNA: TGTGCCAGCAGTTCCGAGCGGGGACTAGCGCACTCGATTCAAGAGACCCAGTACTTC. This sequence encodes CASSSERGLAHSIQETQYF.

This clonotype was counted at least ten times. This sequence joins TRBV20-1 and TRBJ1-5; TRBD1 matches at 11 bases. V shed 3 bases, J shed 7 bases, and the junction held 8 bases outside the gene matches. CDR1 is DFQATT, CDR2 SNEGSKA, per germline (reference sequence). The CDR3 extends over 15 amino acids. The CDR3 spells CSARMGQGEGQPQHF. The CDR3 DNA reads TGCAGTGCTAGGATGGGACAGGGGGAAGGACAGCCCCAGCATTTT.

This clonotype was picked up many times. This chain connects TRBV5-5 to TRBJ1-1; D is unclear. V dropped 2 bases and J dropped 8 bases, with 13 bases sitting between them. The CDR3 length is 13 residues. Per the germline V gene, CDR1 is SGHKS and CDR2 is YYEKEE (reference sequence). CDR3 loop: CASSFGVAGEAFF. CDR3 nucleotide sequence: TGTGCCAGCAGCTTCGGGGTCGCTGGGGAAGCTTTCTTT.

In this sample, this clonotype turned up many times. This chain links TRBV6-1 with TRBJ1-2; no reliable D call. The CDR3 runs to 14 residues. The V and J ends lost 2 bases and 8 bases respectively, with 15 bases between them. CDR1 is MNHNS and CDR2 is SASEGT in the germline V gene. The CDR3 coding sequence is TGTGCCAGCAGTGAATTAGGAGGGAGTCTGGGCTACACCTTC. Translating gives CASSELGGSLGYTF.

This chain links TRBV12-3 or TRBV12-4 with TRBJ2-2, with 7 bases that match TRBD2. This CDR3 is built from 18 residues. J gave up 0 bases and V 7 bases, and 14 bases lay outside the gene matches. This CDR3 is CASTLHSGRGSNTGELFF. In DNA form, the CDR3 reads TGTGCCAGCACCCTTCATTCGGGGCGGGGGTCGAACACCGGGGAGCTGTTTTTT.

The sample holds a few counts of this clonotype. The chain is built from TRBV28 and TRBJ2-7; TRBD2 matches at 8 bases. Germline values: CDR1 MDHEN, CDR2 SYDVKM. The CDR3 has 14 amino acids. V shed 4 bases and J 4 bases; nucleotides not matched to a gene: 6. CDR3: CASSSGTSRYEQYF. The CDR3 nucleotides read TGTGCCAGCAGTTCCGGGACTAGTCGGTACGAGCAGTACTTC. Complete variable domain (other parts from reference TRBV28 and TRBJ2-7): DVKVTQSSRYLVKRTGEKVFLECVQDMDHENMFWYRQDPGLGLRLIYFSYDVKMKEKGDIPEGYSVSREKKERFSLILESASTNQTSMYLCASSSGTSRYEQYFGPGTRLTVT.

Many counts were recorded for this clonotype. V is TRBV29-1 and J is TRBJ1-2, with 10 bases fitting TRBD1. Trimming removed 4 bases from V and 2 bases from J; junction bases left unmatched: 7. The CDR3 is 15 residues long. CDR1 is SQVTM and CDR2 is ANQGSEA in the germline V gene. The CDR3 is CSVGTGGPSNYGYTF. The CDR3 nucleotides are TGCAGCGTTGGGACAGGGGGTCCCTCCAACTATGGCTACACCTTC.

This clonotype was detected a few times. V is TRBV5-5 and J is TRBJ2-7, with 7 positions matching TRBD2. After removal of 4 bases from V and 2 bases from J, the junction contained 6 bases not matched to a gene. The germline gives CDR1 SGHKS, CDR2 YYEKEE (reference sequence). This CDR3 contains 14 residues. CDR3 protein: CASSQSSGTYEQYF. CDR3 in DNA: TGTGCCAGCAGCCAGTCTAGCGGTACCTACGAGCAGTACTTC.

This clonotype was counted many times. The chain is built from TRBV6-2 or TRBV6-3 and TRBJ2-7; 13 bases are a match to TRBD2. The CDR3 loop spans 15 amino acids. V lost 2 bases, J lost 6 bases, and 4 bases stayed unmatched. The V gene's germline CDR1 is MNHEY and CDR2 SVGEGT. DNA of the CDR3: TGTGCCAGCAGTTACCCTGGGACTAGCGGGACCGAGCAGTACTTC. It translates to CASSYPGTSGTEQYF.

This chain uses TRBV19 with TRBJ2-3; D unresolved. Trimming shortened V by 5 bases and J by 1 base, and 13 bases separated the two germline ends. Germline-derived CDR1 and CDR2 are LNHDA and SQIVND (reference sequence). The CDR3 extends over 15 amino acids. CDR3 in DNA: TGTGCCAGTAGTCGCCGACTCTCCCGCACAGATACGCAGTATTTT. Protein: CASSRRLSRTDTQYF. Variable domain in full (rest from reference TRBV19 and TRBJ2-3): DGGITQSPKYLFRKEGQNVTLSCEQNLNHDAMYWYRQDPGQGLRLIYYSQIVNDFQKGDIAEGYSVSREKKESFPLTVTSAQKNPTAFYLCASSRRLSRTDTQYFGPGTRLTVL.

The V and J genes are TRBV6-5 and TRBJ1-3, with D uncertain. This CDR3 has 13 amino acids. Deletions cut 0 bases from V and 9 bases from J, with 9 bases between. Per the germline V gene, CDR1 is MNHEY and CDR2 is SVGAGI. As DNA, the CDR3 is TGTGCCAGCAGTTACTCGGACGCAGCCACCATATATTTT. Translation gives CASSYSDAATIYF.

There are many counts of this clonotype. The J gene is TRBJ2-1, the V gene TRBV29-1; D remains unclear. V was trimmed by 4 bases and J by 9 bases, leaving 1 base between them. This CDR3 is built from 8 residues. From germline, CDR1 is SQVTM and CDR2 ANQGSEA. CDR3 bases: TGCAGCGTTGGTGAGCAGTTCTTC. It codes for CSVGEQFF.

The gene calls are TRBV5-1 and TRBJ2-3, with 7 bases aligning to TRBD1. There are 16 residues in the CDR3. Trimming removed 3 bases from V and 6 bases from J; junction bases left unmatched: 13. The germline V gene has CDR1 SGHRS and CDR2 YFSETQ. This chain's CDR3 is CASSYQPGQPPDTQYF. For the CDR3, the DNA is TGCGCCAGCAGCTACCAACCGGGACAGCCTCCCGATACGCAGTATTTT.

In this sample, this clonotype turned up a few times. One base away lies a much larger clone, so this may be a sequencing read error. This chain joins TRBV3-1 and TRBJ2-7, with TRBD2 matching over 7 bases. The CDR3 length is 17 residues. In germline, CDR1 is LGHDT, CDR2 YNNKEL (reference sequence). J was trimmed by 5 bases and V by 4 bases; bases with no gene match: 17. The CDR3 region has the DNA TGTGCCAGCAGCCCGTACTCGGCGCGGGGGAATAACCACGAGCAGTACTTC. Its translation is CASSPYSARGNNHEQYF.

This clonotype has at least ten counts. The chain joins TRBV5-1 to TRBJ2-3, with D unclear. The V gene's germline CDR1 is SGHRS and CDR2 YFSETQ. Trimming left V 5 bases short and J 1 base short, with 17 bases between. CDR3 length equals 16 residues. CDR3 in amino acids: CASSLGRALGTDTQYF. The DNA of the CDR3 is TGCGCCAGCAGTCTCGGACGCGCCCTCGGCACAGATACGCAGTATTTT.

This clonotype appeared many times. This sequence joins TRBV20-1 and TRBJ2-1; D not certain. Germline V gene lookup returns CDR1 DFQATT and CDR2 SNEGSKA (reference sequence). V was clipped by 1 base and J by 7 bases, with 8 bases between them. The CDR3 is made up of 12 amino acids. The CDR3 sequence is CSARVGVNEQFF. The CDR3 coding sequence is TGCAGTGCTAGAGTAGGTGTTAATGAGCAGTTCTTC.

The chain has TRBV11-2 and TRBJ2-3; 13 bases agree with TRBD2. CDR3 length: 17 residues. Trimming cost V 4 bases and J 3 bases; bases outside gene matches: 7. Per germline, CDR1 SGHAT and CDR2 FQNNGV. In DNA, the CDR3 is TGTGCCAGCAGCTCCGAACTAGCGGGAGGGTTTACAGATACGCAGTATTTT. It is translated as CASSSELAGGFTDTQYF. Using reference TRBV11-2 and TRBJ2-3 for the parts outside the CDR3, the full variable domain is EAGVAQSPRYKIIEKRQSVAFWCNPISGHATLYWYQQILGQGPKLLIQFQNNGVVDDSQLPKDRFSAERLKGVDSTLKIQPAKLEDSAVYLCASSSELAGGFTDTQYFGPGTRLTVL.

This clonotype was observed at least ten times. V gene TRBV5-1 combines with J gene TRBJ2-1, with 8 bases fitting TRBD1. V lost 4 bases, J lost 0 bases, and 9 bases stayed unmatched. CDR1 SGHRS and CDR2 YFSETQ come from the germline V gene. The CDR3 has 17 amino acids. CDR3 bases: TGCGCCAGCAGCCCCGGGACAGGTTCTTCCTCCTACAATGAGCAGTTCTTC. Translated: CASSPGTGSSSYNEQFF.

This clonotype turned up a few times. This chain connects TRBV6-2 or TRBV6-3 to TRBJ1-1; no definite D call. Germline V gene lookup returns CDR1 MNHEY and CDR2 SVGEGT. The CDR3 covers 14 residues. V lost 5 bases and J 0 bases, leaving 10 bases between the germline ends. In DNA, the CDR3 is TGTGCCAGCAGTCGTATGACTATGAACACTGAAGCTTTCTTT. It specifies CASSRMTMNTEAFF.

This clonotype was detected a few times. V usage is TRBV29-1 and J usage is TRBJ1-2; D possibly corresponds to TRBD1 (5 bases). The V gene lost 5 bases and the J gene lost 3 bases, with 10 bases spanning the gap. Germline CDR1 is SQVTM and CDR2 is ANQGSEA. The CDR3 runs 12 residues. The CDR3 region is CSVFGRDYGYTF. CDR3 sequence (DNA): TGCAGCGTTTTCGGCAGGGACTATGGCTACACCTTC.

This chain connects TRBV2 to TRBJ1-1, with D tentatively TRBD1 (6 bases). Trimming shortened V by 1 base and J by 0 bases, and 12 bases separated the two germline ends. The CDR3 contains 16 residues. The germline gives CDR1 SNHLY, CDR2 FYNNEI. In nucleotides, the CDR3 is TGTGCCAGCAGTGAAGAGGCGACAGGTTTGAACACTGAAGCTTTCTTT. Its translation is CASSEEATGLNTEAFF.

This clonotype was counted many times. The rearrangement joins TRBV28 to TRBJ2-1; 8 bases line up with TRBD1. Trimming removed 6 bases from V and 0 bases from J; junction bases left unmatched: 4. The CDR3 has 15 amino acids. Germline V CDR1 and CDR2: MDHEN, SYDVKM. The CDR3 DNA sequence: TGTGCCAGCAGAGGGGACAGGAGCTCCTACAATGAGCAGTTCTTC. This codes for CASRGDRSSYNEQFF. Variable domain in full (rest from reference TRBV28 and TRBJ2-1): DVKVTQSSRYLVKRTGEKVFLECVQDMDHENMFWYRQDPGLGLRLIYFSYDVKMKEKGDIPEGYSVSREKKERFSLILESASTNQTSMYLCASRGDRSSYNEQFFGPGTRLTVL.

This clonotype was seen ten or more times. This chain joins TRBV27 and TRBJ1-1; 7 bases agree with TRBD1. Germline V gene lookup returns CDR1 MNHEY and CDR2 SMNVEV (reference sequence). V lost 7 bases, J lost 4 bases, and 15 bases stayed unmatched. There are 16 residues in the CDR3. The CDR3 sequence: CASNQLTGILITEAFF. The CDR3 region has the DNA TGTGCCAGCAACCAATTGACAGGGATCCTCATCACTGAAGCTTTCTTT.

This clonotype was picked up many times. The V call is TRBV5-5, the J call TRBJ2-3, with 12 bases matching TRBD2. The germline CDR1 and CDR2 sequences are SGHKS and YYEKEE (reference sequence). V gave up 0 bases and J gave up 0 bases; unmatched junction bases: 5. The CDR3 spans 18 residues. CDR3 bases: TGTGCCAGCAGCTTGGGGTTGCTAGCGGGAGGGAGCACAGATACGCAGTATTTT. Amino acid sequence: CASSLGLLAGGSTDTQYF.